This TCR beta chain emerged from a study of metastatic and nonmetastatic thyroid tumors. About the study: For malignant and benign thyroid patients, tumor or nodule tissue and blood were the sources whose repertoires were compared. Overall study results and limits: For both blood and tumor, malignant thyroid tumors reportedly showed significantly higher TCR beta diversity than benign nodules did.

In the original processing: Differences in CDR3 between clinicopathological groups were drawn on to build a classifier intended to discriminate distant-metastatic papillary thyroid cancer patients. MiXCR re-clonotyped the PCR reads for TCRdb. None of the V and J calls come from the authors' own analysis; TCRdb made them. The repertoire holds approximately 79,000 clones, with 8.6% as singletons. The CDR3 length is 15 residues. Germline V gene lookup returns CDR1 DFQATT and CDR2 SNEGSKA (reference sequence). Trimming left V 0 bases short and J 4 bases short, with 13 bases between. This clone was counted ten times or more. Its antigen is undetermined. The same CDR3 is also encoded by other DNA sequences in this sample. Patients had received no treatment of any kind before thyroid surgery.

The clonotype originates from a female donor with papillary thyroid cancer or a benign thyroid nodule (not recorded which). Some clones in this sample may be carry-over from other donors' samples. Sequencing was done on a sample of blood. The gene calls are TRBV20-1 and TRBJ1-5; the D gene is possibly TRBD1 (5 bases). This CDR3 is CSAREGGAGNQPQHF. CDR3 nucleotide sequence: TGCAGTGCTAGAGAAGGAGGGGCTGGAAATCAGCCCCAGCATTTT.